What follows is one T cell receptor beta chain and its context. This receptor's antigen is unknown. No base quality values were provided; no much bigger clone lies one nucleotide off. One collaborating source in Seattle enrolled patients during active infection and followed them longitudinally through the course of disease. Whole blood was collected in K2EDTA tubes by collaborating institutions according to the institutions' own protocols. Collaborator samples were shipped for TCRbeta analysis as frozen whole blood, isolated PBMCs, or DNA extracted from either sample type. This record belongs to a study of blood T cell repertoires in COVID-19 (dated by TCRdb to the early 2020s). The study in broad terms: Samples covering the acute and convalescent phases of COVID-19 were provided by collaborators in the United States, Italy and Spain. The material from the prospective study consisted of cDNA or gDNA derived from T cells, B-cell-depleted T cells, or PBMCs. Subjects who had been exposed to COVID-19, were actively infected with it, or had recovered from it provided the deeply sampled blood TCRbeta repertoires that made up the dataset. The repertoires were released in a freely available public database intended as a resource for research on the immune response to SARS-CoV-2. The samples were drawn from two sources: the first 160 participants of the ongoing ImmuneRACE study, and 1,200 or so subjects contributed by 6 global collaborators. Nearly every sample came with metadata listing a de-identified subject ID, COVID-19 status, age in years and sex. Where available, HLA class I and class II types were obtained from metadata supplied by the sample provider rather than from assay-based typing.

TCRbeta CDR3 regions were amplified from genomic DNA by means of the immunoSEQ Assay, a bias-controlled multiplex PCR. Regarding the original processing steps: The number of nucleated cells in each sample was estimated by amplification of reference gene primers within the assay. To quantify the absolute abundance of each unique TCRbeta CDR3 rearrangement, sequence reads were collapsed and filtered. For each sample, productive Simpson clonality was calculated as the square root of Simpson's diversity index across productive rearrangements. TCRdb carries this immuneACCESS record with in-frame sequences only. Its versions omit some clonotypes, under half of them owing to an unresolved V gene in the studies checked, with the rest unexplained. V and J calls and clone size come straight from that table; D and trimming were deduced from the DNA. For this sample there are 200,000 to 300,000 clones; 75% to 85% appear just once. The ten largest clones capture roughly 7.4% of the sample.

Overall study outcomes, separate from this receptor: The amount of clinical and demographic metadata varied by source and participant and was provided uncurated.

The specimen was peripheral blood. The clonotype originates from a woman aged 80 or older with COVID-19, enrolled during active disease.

The DNA is as follows: TGTGCCAGCAGCTTCCTTAGCGGGGCAGGATCTTTAGCTAACTATGGCTACACCTTC. This codes for CASSFLSGAGSLANYGYTF. The chain joins TRBV5-6 to TRBJ1-2; the D gene is perhaps TRBD1, on 5 matching bases. Its CDR3 holds 19 amino acids, cysteine through phenylalanine. Only the CDR3 part of the read is kept: 57 bases, read in frame from the first base. The germline V gene provides CDR1 SGHDT and CDR2 YYEEEE. Trimming takes 2 bases from V and 0 bases from J, and the germline ends sit 23 bases apart.